This T cell receptor (beta chain) was sequenced for a study of cytomegalovirus exposure and HLA in healthy donors. Study-level background: Out of around 360 genotyped donors, 81% belonged to the Caucasian-associated ancestry cluster. Study-level points and caveats: Researchers reportedly found TCR beta sequences accurately predicted most subjects' HLA-A and HLA-B alleles. In presence/absence analyses, roughly uniform sequencing depth across donors was assumed.

As for this clone: The antigen is unknown.

The PCR had 60 Vbeta and 13 Jbeta primers. Here immunoSEQ multiplex PCR was the method, and the copy in TCRdb shows in-frame clones only, minus some. This sample has fewer than 120,000 clones, with approximately 86% found just once. The ends were cut back, 7 bases at V and 2 bases at J, with 11 bases in the middle. The V gene's germline CDR1 is MDHEN and CDR2 SYDVKM. This CDR3 spans 13 amino acids. The chain carries TRBV28 and TRBJ1-1; the D is unclear. Sequenced material: PBMCs. The receptor's source is a man between 40 and 49 years old in good health and CMV-seronegative. As DNA, the CDR3 is TGTGCCAGCACTGGAGGACGTAACACTGAAGCTTTCTTT. This encodes CASTGGRNTEAFF.